Listed here is a single T cell receptor (beta chain). This sample was taken from a study of shared T cell receptors in the human thymus. The germline V gene encodes CDR1 LGHNA and CDR2 YSLEER. The CDR3 length is 16 residues. The V end lost 0 bases, the J end lost 0 bases, and 11 bases lay between the germline ends. Assay used: immunoSEQ multiplex PCR; TCRdb lists only in-frame clones, some missing. The table shows some 660,000 clones, with around 87% occurring only once. The data also belong to a second study, concerning human thymus T cells. That report adds: Having corrective surgery for congenital heart defects, healthy Finnish infants were the ones who donated. It looked as if thymic and blood repertoires used V and J genes in a biased way.

The sequencing sample was made of thymocytes. This sequence was found in a boy in the first two years of life with a congenital heart defect. V gene TRBV4-3 combines with J gene TRBJ1-1, with D perhaps matching TRBD1 (5 bases). CDR3 region: CASSQELGGVNTEAFF. CDR3 coding DNA: TGCGCCAGCAGCCAAGAACTCGGGGGAGTGAACACTGAAGCTTTCTTT.